This TCR beta chain was recovered during a study of identical twins. Broader study findings: Models predicted too little out-of-frame TCR alpha sharing in monozygotic twins.

CDR1 and CDR2 from the germline V gene are DFQATT and SNEGSKA (reference sequence). V lost 0 bases and J lost 6, with 11 bases in between. The CDR3 is 14 amino acids. In every case, the donor was a healthy Caucasian. Comment on this clonotype: Antigen specificity is unknown.

MiXCR, applied by TCRdb to the 5' RACE reads, yields one record per CDR3 protein. The data hold about 530,000 distinct CDR3 sequences, with about a fifth observed a single time. These data also featured in a second study, about yellow fever vaccine responses in identical twins.

Sequenced material: CD4+ T cells sorted from blood. The chain links TRBV20-1 to TRBJ1-4; D gene uncertain. The receptor's source is a woman under 30 in good health. Written as DNA, the CDR3 is TGCAGTGCTAGAGAGGGAAAAGTTTATGAAAAACTGTTTTTT. Translated, it gives CSAREGKVYEKLFF.